The 26 T cell receptor beta chains reported below all come from one sample, sequenced in a study of regulatory T cells in long-lasting Graves disease. Libraries of TCR beta came from iRepertoire HTBI primers plus Arm-PCR of CDR3 regions. TCRdb recomputed calls from the multiplex PCR reads with MiXCR, one row per CDR3 protein. The sample has fewer than 450,000 distinct CDR3 sequences, around 21% seen once. The time point: persistent/refractory GD, antithyroid drugs over 5 years with positive TRAb. After RNA was extracted from PBMCs, the TCR library was made from it. Here the sequenced sample was peripheral blood mononuclear cells (PBMCs), taken when the disease was refractory, from a patient treated with antithyroid drugs. The receptors were sampled from a female donor with Graves disease.

This clonotype was recorded at least ten times. The V gene is TRBV6-2 or TRBV6-3, the J gene TRBJ1-5; maybe TRBD1 (5 bases). The V gene lost 4 bases and the J gene lost 10 bases, with 23 bases spanning the gap. Germline V gene lookup returns CDR1 MNHEY and CDR2 SVGEGT. CDR3 length: 16 residues. The CDR3 coding sequence is TGTGCCAGCAGTTGGGACCGCTCTGGCGAGGAAGGCCCCCAGCATTTT. It translates to CASSWDRSGEEGPQHF.

In this sample, this clonotype turned up many times. The chain links TRBV11-2 to TRBJ2-7; the match to TRBD1 covers 8 bases. Per germline, CDR1 SGHAT and CDR2 FQNNGV. This CDR3 spans 14 amino acids. V gave up 4 bases and J gave up 2 bases; unmatched junction bases: 4. The CDR3 here is CASSYGQGPYEQYF. The CDR3 DNA reads TGTGCCAGCAGCTATGGACAGGGTCCCTACGAGCAGTACTTC.

The chain has TRBV5-1 and TRBJ2-1, with D hard to call. This CDR3 contains 15 residues. CDR1 is SGHRS and CDR2 is YFSETQ in the germline V gene. The germline V and J ends were trimmed by 5 bases and 3 bases, with 15 bases remaining between them. The CDR3 DNA is TGCGCCAGCAGGGGATTGGCGGAAGTCTACAATGAGCAGTTCTTC. Translated: CASRGLAEVYNEQFF. Full variable domain (rest looked up from reference TRBV5-1 and TRBJ2-1): KAGVTQTPRYLIKTRGQQVTLSCSPISGHRSVSWYQQTPGQGLQFLFEYFSETQRNKGNFPGRFSGRQFSNSRSEMNVSTLELGDSALYLCASRGLAEVYNEQFFGPGTRLTVL.

This clonotype was detected a few times. The V call is TRBV29-1, the J call TRBJ2-4, with D perhaps TRBD2 (7 bases). The V and J ends lost 6 bases and 0 bases respectively, with 15 bases between them. The germline gives CDR1 SQVTM, CDR2 ANQGSEA. The CDR3 covers 15 residues. CDR3: CSVEGGELAKNIQYF. The CDR3 DNA reads as TGCAGCGTGGAGGGGGGGGAGCTAGCCAAAAACATTCAGTACTTC.

Many counts were recorded for this clonotype. The V and J genes are TRBV24-1 and TRBJ1-5, with D uncertain. Trimming took off 5 bases at V and 3 bases at J, with 7 bases between the two ends. The CDR3 totals 13 residues. Germline CDR1 is KGHDR and CDR2 is SFDVKD. The CDR3 is CATSATYNQPQHF. CDR3 coding DNA: TGTGCCACCAGTGCCACTTACAATCAGCCCCAGCATTTT.

This clonotype was seen ten or more times. The chain is built from TRBV5-5 and TRBJ1-5; D gene unclear. The ends were cut back, 5 bases at V and 3 bases at J, with 18 bases in the middle. The CDR3 covers 16 residues. Per the germline V gene, CDR1 is SGHKS and CDR2 is YYEKEE (reference sequence). The CDR3 DNA follows: TGTGCCAGCAGACCCGATCCGGGCAGACTCAATCAGCCCCAGCATTTT. Amino acid sequence: CASRPDPGRLNQPQHF.

This chain joins TRBV29-1 and TRBJ2-2; D assignment may be TRBD1 or TRBD2 (5 bases each). Trimming removed 4 bases at V and 1 base at J, with 16 bases between. This CDR3 is 16 amino acids long. The germline gives CDR1 SQVTM, CDR2 ANQGSEA. The CDR3 protein is CSVGSGRGRNTGELFF. In DNA, the CDR3 is TGCAGCGTTGGGAGCGGTCGGGGCAGGAACACCGGGGAGCTGTTTTTT.

This clonotype was recorded many times. The CDR3: CASSEGTKYSPLHF. CDR3 nucleotides: TGTGCCAGCAGTGAAGGGACCAAATATTCACCCCTCCACTTT. This chain links TRBV2 with TRBJ1-6; no definite D call. Deletions cut 1 base from V and 8 bases from J, with 9 bases between. This CDR3 region has 14 residues. Germline loops: CDR1 SNHLY, CDR2 FYNNEI.

The V and J genes are TRBV28 and TRBJ2-7; D unresolved. CDR3 length: 13 residues. Between the trimmed V and J ends, which lost 4 bases and 12 bases, there was a span of 19 bases. CDR1 and CDR2 (germline): MDHEN, SYDVKM. The CDR3 DNA is TGTGCCAGCAGTTCACTCCCCCAATATTTCGGGTACTTC. Amino acid sequence: CASSSLPQYFGYF.

The chain recombines TRBV20-1 with TRBJ2-3; a possible D gene is TRBD1 (6 bases). The length of the CDR3 is 17 residues. The germline V and J ends were trimmed by 0 bases and 6 bases, with 22 bases remaining between them. Germline V gene data show CDR1 as DFQATT and CDR2 as SNEGSKA (reference sequence). The CDR3 DNA follows: TGCAGTGCTAGAGATTCAGTAAAGGGGGATCCATGGGATACGCAGTATTTT. Amino acids: CSARDSVKGDPWDTQYF.

This clonotype was seen many times. The chain joins TRBV27 to TRBJ2-5; D is perhaps TRBD2 (6 bases). The length of the CDR3 is 14 residues. Trimming shortened V by 10 bases and J by 2 bases, and 17 bases separated the two germline ends. CDR1 is MNHEY, CDR2 SMNVEV, per germline (reference sequence). CDR3 DNA sequence: TGTGCCACCGCTGGTGGAGGGCTGCAAGAGACCCAGTACTTC. Translated, it gives CATAGGGLQETQYF.

A word on this clonotype: A read error is possible here, since a much larger clone lies one base away. The rearrangement joins TRBV7-2 to TRBJ2-7, with D unresolved. The CDR3 extends over 15 amino acids. Trimming took off 1 base at V and 6 bases at J, with 16 bases between the two ends. The V gene's germline CDR1 is SGHTA and CDR2 FQGNSA. CDR3 DNA sequence: TGTGCCAGCAGCTTAGACGGTCTATTGGGTGGCGAGCAGTACTTC. Amino acid sequence: CASSLDGLLGGEQYF.

V and J are TRBV5-1 and TRBJ2-4; D is uncertain. The CDR3 consists of 15 residues. Germline values: CDR1 SGHRS, CDR2 YFSETQ. Between the trimmed V and J ends, which lost 3 bases and 7 bases, there was a span of 17 bases. This CDR3 is CASSSTEWGRNIQYF. In nucleotides, the CDR3 is TGCGCCAGCAGCTCCACTGAGTGGGGAAGGAACATTCAGTACTTC.

The sample holds a few counts of this clonotype. The CDR3 nucleotides read TGTGCCAGCAGTTTAGGCAGCATGGTTTATGGGGACAATGAGCAGTTCTTC. Translated: CASSLGSMVYGDNEQFF. This rearrangement joins TRBV28 to TRBJ2-1; the D is unclear. This CDR3 region has 17 residues. The V and J ends lost 2 bases and 5 bases respectively, with 19 bases between them. The germline V gene has CDR1 MDHEN and CDR2 SYDVKM.

This clonotype was recorded many times. J is TRBJ2-5 and V is TRBV7-2; 7 bases fit TRBD2. V was clipped by 4 bases and J by 2 bases; unmatched bases: 4. The CDR3 loop spans 14 amino acids. Germline lookup yields CDR1 SGHTA and CDR2 FQGNSA. CDR3 sequence (DNA): TGTGCCAGCAGCTCCATGGGAGGGCAAGAGACCCAGTACTTC. Encoded protein: CASSSMGGQETQYF. Using reference TRBV7-2 and TRBJ2-5 for the parts outside the CDR3, the full variable domain is GAGVSQSPSNKVTEKGKDVELRCDPISGHTALYWYRQSLGQGLEFLIYFQGNSAPDKSGLPSDRFSAERTGGSVSTLTIQRTQQEDSAVYLCASSSMGGQETQYFGPGTRLLVL.

This clonotype was picked up many times. The V call is TRBV7-8, the J call TRBJ2-7; 8 positions match TRBD2. The J segment lost 2 bases and the V segment lost 1 base, leaving 16 bases of the junction unmatched. CDR1 and CDR2 (germline): SGHVS, FQNEAQ. This CDR3 is built from 19 residues. CDR3 sequence: CASSLGAVVAGWDPYEQYF. Written as DNA, the CDR3 is TGTGCCAGCAGCTTAGGGGCGGTGGTAGCGGGATGGGATCCCTACGAGCAGTACTTC.

This clonotype was found many times. The gene calls are TRBV18 and TRBJ2-7, with D perhaps TRBD2 (6 bases). Germline loops: CDR1 KGHSH, CDR2 LQKENI. Trimming removed 8 bases at V and 3 bases at J, with 14 bases between. This CDR3 region has 13 residues. The CDR3 DNA is TGTGCCAGCAGCCCTGGCGGGAACTACGAGCAGTACTTC. This translates into CASSPGGNYEQYF.

This clonotype was detected ten times or more. The chain uses TRBV28 and TRBJ2-5, with 9 bases that match TRBD2. Looked up from germline, CDR1 is MDHEN and CDR2 is SYDVKM. This CDR3 has 19 residues. The J segment lost 5 bases and the V segment lost 5 bases, leaving 21 bases of the junction unmatched. For the CDR3, the DNA is TGTGCCAGCAGTGTAGATCAAGAGACTAGCGGAGTCATCGGGGAGACCCAGTACTTC. Translating it yields CASSVDQETSGVIGETQYF.

The chain is built from TRBV7-9 and TRBJ2-7; 9 bases match TRBD1. The length of the CDR3 is 13 residues. V was clipped by 7 bases and J by 6 bases; unmatched bases: 7. The germline gives CDR1 SEHNR, CDR2 FQNEAQ (reference sequence). The CDR3 sequence: CASNGGQGGEQYF. The CDR3 nucleotides are TGTGCCAGCAATGGGGGACAGGGAGGCGAGCAGTACTTC.

In this sample, this clonotype turned up a few times. This chain connects TRBV7-6 to TRBJ2-7, with D tentatively TRBD1 or TRBD2 (6 bases each). This CDR3 spans 16 amino acids. Germline loops: CDR1 SGHVS, CDR2 FNYEAQ. The germline V and J ends were trimmed by 3 bases and 7 bases, with 22 bases remaining between them. The CDR3 bases are TGTGCCAGCAGCTTCGGGGGCGGACAGCCGCCTCGGGAGCAGTACTTC. It codes for CASSFGGGQPPREQYF.

This clonotype came up many times. The chain carries TRBV27 and TRBJ1-1, with 12 bases identical to TRBD1. Germline V gives CDR1 MNHEY, CDR2 SMNVEV (reference sequence). The CDR3 extends over 17 amino acids. Losses at the gene ends were 4 bases for V and 4 bases for J; bases not matched to a gene: 10. The CDR3 here is CASSSYGTGGGGTEAFF. In nucleotides, the CDR3 is TGTGCCAGCAGTTCATATGGGACAGGGGGCGGTGGCACTGAAGCTTTCTTT.

The chain carries TRBV30 and TRBJ2-7, with 7 bases that match TRBD2. The trim removed 4 bases at V and 3 bases at J, leaving 6 bases unmatched. CDR3 size: 13 residues. In germline, CDR1 is GTSNPN, CDR2 SVGIG (reference sequence). The CDR3 spells CAWKSGADYEQYF. For the CDR3, the DNA is TGTGCCTGGAAGAGCGGGGCTGACTACGAGCAGTACTTC.

V gene TRBV3-1 combines with J gene TRBJ2-2; TRBD2 matches at 13 bases. Germline V gene lookup returns CDR1 LGHDT and CDR2 YNNKEL (reference sequence). This CDR3 comprises 17 residues. J gave up 6 bases and V 0 bases, and 4 bases lay outside the gene matches. Here the CDR3 reads CASSQDKGLAGAGELFF. In DNA, the CDR3 is TGTGCCAGCAGCCAAGATAAAGGACTAGCGGGAGCCGGGGAGCTGTTTTTT.

In its sample, this clonotype was seen a few times. The chain combines TRBV5-5 with TRBJ2-7; D is possibly TRBD2 (6 bases). Germline V lookup: CDR1 SGHKS, CDR2 YYEKEE (reference sequence). The V gene lost 5 bases and the J gene lost 5 bases, with 11 bases spanning the gap. The CDR3 is 12 amino acids. CDR3 nucleotide sequence: TGTGCCAGCAGGGGACTCCCTAACGAGCAGTACTTC. It codes for CASRGLPNEQYF.

This clonotype was counted ten times or more. The chain couples TRBV6-6 to TRBJ2-7; 8 bases map to TRBD2. Trimming cost V 0 bases and J 6 bases; bases outside gene matches: 10. This CDR3 has 16 amino acids. CDR1 and CDR2 (germline): MNHNY, SVGAGI (reference sequence). The CDR3 sequence is CASSYSWLAGGVEQYF. The CDR3 DNA follows: TGTGCCAGCAGTTACTCGTGGCTCGCGGGAGGAGTCGAGCAGTACTTC.

V usage is TRBV7-9 and J usage is TRBJ2-7; no reliable D call. Germline assignment: CDR1 SEHNR and CDR2 FQNEAQ (reference sequence). The germline V and J ends were trimmed by 0 bases and 2 bases, with 20 bases remaining between them. The CDR3 contains 18 residues. CDR3 in DNA: TGTGCCAGCAGCTTAGCATCGGGTTTGACGGTCACAGCCTACGAGCAGTACTTC. Its translation is CASSLASGLTVTAYEQYF.